These 10 T cell receptor beta chains originate from one sample sequenced in a study of blood T cell repertoires in COVID-19. Measured with immunoSEQ multiplex PCR; TCRdb has only the in-frame clones, and not every one. The sample yields some 260,000 clones, around 87% seen once. The sample taken for sequencing was PBMCs or T cells enriched from blood (not recorded which). All receptors derive from a woman in her 30s with acute COVID-19.

The chain recombines TRBV10-3 with TRBJ1-1; no definite D call. Per germline, CDR1 ENHRY and CDR2 SYGVKD. This CDR3 region has 13 residues. V was trimmed by 4 bases and J by 0 bases, leaving 6 bases between them. The CDR3 region has the DNA TGTGCCATCAGTGCCGGGGTGAACACTGAAGCTTTCTTT. This codes for CAISAGVNTEAFF.

The genes are TRBV5-1 and TRBJ2-3; D unclear. This CDR3 comprises 18 residues. CDR1 and CDR2 from the germline V gene are SGHRS and YFSETQ. Trimming stripped 0 bases from V and 0 bases from J, with 17 bases between. CDR3 sequence reads: CASSLAYPVRSSTDTQYF. In DNA form, the CDR3 reads TGCGCCAGCAGCTTGGCGTATCCGGTCCGCTCTAGCACAGATACGCAGTATTTT.

A single count supports this clone. The V call is TRBV2, the J call TRBJ1-4; TRBD1 agrees at 12 bases. V lost 8 bases, J lost 11 bases, and 12 bases stayed unmatched. The germline CDR1 and CDR2 sequences are SNHLY and FYNNEI. This CDR3 is built from 15 residues. This CDR3 is CASRSLGTGGRKLFF. The CDR3 DNA reads TGTGCCAGCCGCAGCTTGGGGACAGGGGGCCGGAAACTGTTTTTT.

J is TRBJ1-6 and V is TRBV19, with 7 bases matching TRBD1. Per germline, CDR1 LNHDA and CDR2 SQIVND (reference sequence). There are 14 residues in the CDR3. V lost 8 bases to trimming and J lost 5 bases; unmatched junction nucleotides: 6. The CDR3 DNA reads TGTGCCAGTTCCCAGGACAGGAATAATTCACCCCTCCACTTT. As protein: CASSQDRNNSPLHF.

The chain couples TRBV29-1 to TRBJ2-3; possible D gene TRBD2, 6 bases. Germline lookup yields CDR1 SQVTM and CDR2 ANQGSEA. This CDR3 contains 16 residues. Trimming took off 3 bases at V and 3 bases at J, with 19 bases between the two ends. CDR3 region: CSVDLSQSGRTDTQYF. The CDR3 DNA reads TGCAGCGTTGATTTGAGTCAGTCGGGGAGGACAGATACGCAGTATTTT.

V and J are TRBV6-5 and TRBJ2-7, with 10 bases fitting TRBD1. Germline V gene lookup returns CDR1 MNHEY and CDR2 SVGAGI. Trimming took 2 bases from V and 2 from J; bases not matched to a gene: 6. The CDR3 runs to 16 residues. CDR3 bases: TGTGCCAGCAGTTACACCCGGGACAGGGGAACCTACGAGCAGTACTTC. Encoded protein: CASSYTRDRGTYEQYF.

Notes on this clone: Different DNA sequences within this sample yield the same CDR3. This sequence joins TRBV3-1 (or the pseudogene TRBV3-2) and TRBJ2-3, with 10 positions matching TRBD2. The CDR3 spans 16 residues. The germline CDR1 and CDR2 sequences are LGHDT and YNNKEL (reference sequence). Trimming took 1 base from V and 1 from J; bases not matched to a gene: 2. CDR3 DNA sequence: TGTGCCAGCAGCCAAGGACTAGCGGGCGGCACAGATACGCAGTATTTT. Translating it yields CASSQGLAGGTDTQYF.

This sequence joins TRBV14 and TRBJ2-1; D is undetermined. The V end was cut by 3 bases, the J end by 2 bases, with 2 bases between. This CDR3 is 12 amino acids long. Germline V gene data show CDR1 as SGHDN and CDR2 as FVKESK. CDR3 DNA sequence: TGTGCCAGCAGCCACACCTACAATGAGCAGTTCTTC. This translates into CASSHTYNEQFF.

This chain joins TRBV7-9 and TRBJ1-1; TRBD1 matches at 11 bases. CDR1 SEHNR and CDR2 FQNEAQ come from the germline V gene (reference sequence). This CDR3 has 15 residues. V lost 3 bases to trimming and J lost 7 bases; unmatched junction nucleotides: 7. Written as DNA, the CDR3 is TGTGCCAGCAGCTTCGGACAGGGGGCGGGTTTTGAAGCTTTCTTT. Its protein is CASSFGQGAGFEAFF.

J is TRBJ2-7 and V is TRBV5-4; possible D gene TRBD2, 5 bases. CDR3 length equals 14 residues. Trimming removed 4 bases at V and 4 bases at J, with 15 bases between. CDR1 and CDR2 from the germline V gene are SGHNT and YYREEE (reference sequence). CDR3 region: CASSQAGLVYEQYF. In nucleotides, the CDR3 is TGTGCCAGCAGCCAAGCCGGACTTGTATACGAGCAGTACTTC.